These 26 T cell receptor beta chains came from one sample sequenced in a study of blood T cell repertoires in COVID-19 (dated by TCRdb to about 2020). Preparation of the library involved the immunoSEQ multiplex PCR assay. Imported from immuneACCESS, the table was reduced by TCRdb to in-frame sequences with V and J called. These copies leave out some clones; in studies compared against another copy, an unresolved V gene accounts for under half, and the cause of the remainder is not known. For this sample the table gives over 200,000 clones, of which roughly 86% were detected only once. The ten largest clones take up 2.5% to 3% of the sample. The sequenced sample was peripheral blood. These receptors all stem from a woman aged 55-69 years with acute or convalescent COVID-19.

This chain links TRBV6-5 with TRBJ2-7; a possible D gene is TRBD2 (6 bases). Germline CDR1 is MNHEY and CDR2 is SVGAGI. The V and J ends lost 8 bases and 2 bases respectively, with 19 bases between them. The CDR3 totals 15 residues. The CDR3 bases are TGTGCCAGCGGGAATAACTTACGGACTACCTACGAGCAGTACTTC. This encodes CASGNNLRTTYEQYF.

Remarks on this clone: A much more abundant neighbour one base away suggests this may be a read error. Other DNA variants within this sample encode the same CDR3. The chain is built from TRBV12-3 or TRBV12-4 and TRBJ2-1; 10 bases fit TRBD1. The trim removed 11 bases at V and 7 bases at J, leaving 8 bases unmatched. There are 13 residues in the CDR3. The DNA for the CDR3 is TGTGCCTCCCGTGGACAGGGGGGTAATGAGCAGTTCTTC. Protein: CASRGQGGNEQFF.

The chain combines TRBV6-5 with TRBJ1-4; D uncertain. The V and J ends lost 10 bases and 1 base respectively, with 13 bases between them. The CDR3 consists of 14 residues. Germline V lookup: CDR1 MNHEY, CDR2 SVGAGI. The CDR3 DNA reads TGTGCCACCGCTCCGACAATAACTAATGAAAAACTGTTTTTT. This sequence encodes CATAPTITNEKLFF.

This chain links TRBV24-1 with TRBJ2-7; D perhaps matches TRBD2 (6 bases). This CDR3 is 15 amino acids long. Deletions cut 9 bases from V and 3 bases from J, with 20 bases between. In germline, CDR1 is KGHDR, CDR2 SFDVKD. The CDR3 spells CATRPARGGVYEQYF. CDR3 in DNA: TGTGCCACCCGACCGGCAAGAGGCGGGGTCTACGAGCAGTACTTC.

The chain carries TRBV14 and TRBJ2-2, with 10 positions matching TRBD2. Germline CDR1 and CDR2: SGHDN and FVKESK. J gave up 5 bases and V 2 bases, and 8 bases lay outside the gene matches. There are 17 residues in the CDR3. CDR3 in amino acids: CASSQPSGGPGTGELFF. CDR3 DNA sequence: TGTGCCAGCAGCCAACCTAGCGGGGGCCCCGGGACCGGGGAGCTGTTTTTT.

This clone was seen repeatedly, ten times or more. The CDR3 coding sequence is TGTGCCAGCAGCGAACAGGGGATAGGCTATGGCTACACCTTC. Its protein product is CASSEQGIGYGYTF. This chain connects TRBV7-8 to TRBJ1-2; 7 nucleotides line up with TRBD1. The CDR3 is 14 residues long. Per the germline V gene, CDR1 is SGHVS and CDR2 is FQNEAQ. Trimming at V came to 5 bases and at J to 4 bases, leaving 7 bases not matched to a gene.

The rearrangement links TRBV6-5 to TRBJ1-1; D gene ambiguous. Germline V gene sequence: CDR1 MNHEY, CDR2 SVGAGI. The CDR3 has 14 amino acids. V gave up 4 bases and J gave up 3 bases, with 12 bases separating them. The CDR3 sequence: CASSSGGLDTEAFF. The CDR3 DNA sequence: TGTGCCAGCAGTTCGGGAGGTCTGGACACTGAAGCTTTCTTT.

V is TRBV3-1 (or the pseudogene TRBV3-2) and J is TRBJ2-1; TRBD1 is a possible D gene (6 bases). V gave up 5 bases and J gave up 0 bases, with 11 bases separating them. Germline V lookup: CDR1 LGHDT, CDR2 YNNKEL (reference sequence). The CDR3 runs 15 residues. CDR3 nucleotides: TGTGCCAGCAGCGCCGACAGGAGCTCCTACAATGAGCAGTTCTTC. Encoded protein: CASSADRSSYNEQFF.

The V and J genes are TRBV19 and TRBJ2-4; 7 bases align to TRBD2. The germline gives CDR1 LNHDA, CDR2 SQIVND (reference sequence). This CDR3 comprises 17 residues. Losses at the gene ends were 3 bases for V and 3 bases for J; bases not matched to a gene: 11. CDR3 nucleotides: TGTGCCAGTAGTATCCTTACTAGCGCCAGCGTCAAAAACATTCAGTACTTC. Amino acid sequence: CASSILTSASVKNIQYF.

The rearrangement uses TRBV11-3 and TRBJ2-7; no clear D. Deletions cut 4 bases from V and 2 bases from J, with 15 bases between. Per the germline V gene, CDR1 is SGHNT and CDR2 is YENEEA. The CDR3 consists of 15 residues. The CDR3 region is CASSSGLYCTYEQYF. The CDR3, as DNA: TGTGCCAGCAGCTCAGGCCTATACTGCACCTACGAGCAGTACTTC.

This chain connects TRBV6-5 to TRBJ1-2; maybe TRBD1 (6 bases). This CDR3 contains 15 residues. Germline CDR1 is MNHEY and CDR2 is SVGAGI. The V end lost 2 bases, the J end lost 8 bases, and 18 bases lay between the germline ends. The CDR3 is CASSYERGGLKGYTF. CDR3 coding DNA: TGTGCCAGCAGTTACGAGCGGGGGGGCCTCAAGGGCTACACCTTC.

The genes are TRBV15 and TRBJ1-2; 9 nucleotides align to TRBD1. CDR1 is LNHNV and CDR2 is YYDKDF in the germline V gene (reference sequence). The CDR3 covers 15 residues. The trim removed 0 bases at V and 2 bases at J, leaving 1 base unmatched. For the CDR3, the DNA is TGTGCCACCAGCAGAGACGGGACAGGGAACTATGGCTACACCTTC. This sequence encodes CATSRDGTGNYGYTF.

The chain joins TRBV5-1 to TRBJ2-5, with 7 bases fitting TRBD1. CDR1 is SGHRS and CDR2 is YFSETQ in the germline V gene. The CDR3 sequence is 14 residues long. Trimming at V came to 3 bases and at J to 4 bases, leaving 6 bases not matched to a gene. DNA for the CDR3: TGCGCCAGCAGCTCGGGACAGATCGGAGAGACCCAGTACTTC. Amino acids: CASSSGQIGETQYF.

The chain couples TRBV24-1 to TRBJ1-4; 9 nucleotides line up with TRBD1. The CDR3 runs 14 residues. The junction had 5 bases not matched to a gene; V was cut back by 3 bases and J by 10 bases. The germline V gene encodes CDR1 KGHDR and CDR2 SFDVKD. In DNA form, the CDR3 reads TGTGCCACCAGTGATCCGGGACAGGGAGCAAAACTGTTTTTT. Translated, it gives CATSDPGQGAKLFF.

The chain uses TRBV7-9 and TRBJ2-3; TRBD1 agrees at 12 bases. V lost 7 bases, J lost 4 bases, and 6 bases stayed unmatched. This CDR3 is built from 15 residues. Looked up from germline, CDR1 is SEHNR and CDR2 is FQNEAQ (reference sequence). CDR3: CASNAGTGGADTQYF. In DNA form, the CDR3 reads TGTGCCAGCAACGCCGGGACAGGGGGCGCAGATACGCAGTATTTT.

The genes are TRBV20-1 and TRBJ2-1; TRBD2 matches 7 bases. Looked up from germline, CDR1 is DFQATT and CDR2 is SNEGSKA (reference sequence). This CDR3 has 16 amino acids. V lost 3 bases and J lost 5; bases outside the gene matches: 13. CDR3 sequence reads: CSASPPFGGSDNEQFF. DNA of the CDR3: TGCAGTGCTAGTCCACCTTTTGGCGGGAGCGACAATGAGCAGTTCTTC.

The gene calls are TRBV9 and TRBJ1-1; weak D call: TRBD1 (6 bases). This CDR3 has 18 amino acids. Trimming shortened V by 3 bases and J by 3 bases, and 24 bases separated the two germline ends. CDR1 is SGDLS, CDR2 YYNGEE, per germline. In DNA, the CDR3 is TGTGCCAGCAGCGGCCCCGCTGGCAGGGGCTGGGGTGACACTGAAGCTTTCTTT. It translates to CASSGPAGRGWGDTEAFF.

V usage is TRBV20-1 and J usage is TRBJ2-3; 10 positions match TRBD1. The trim removed 3 bases at V and 3 bases at J, leaving 3 bases unmatched. The CDR3 loop spans 14 amino acids. The germline V gene has CDR1 DFQATT and CDR2 SNEGSKA (reference sequence). The CDR3 loop is CSASRDRGTDTQYF. CDR3 sequence (DNA): TGCAGTGCTAGTAGGGACAGGGGAACAGATACGCAGTATTTT.

This clone was seen just once. The chain has TRBV11-1 and TRBJ1-1, with a tentative D call TRBD1 (6 bases). There are 15 residues in the CDR3. CDR1 and CDR2 (germline): SGHAT, FQDESV (reference sequence). Trimming stripped 5 bases from V and 5 bases from J, with 18 bases between. Here the CDR3 reads CASSPRQGRWTEAFF. Written as DNA, the CDR3 is TGTGCCAGCAGCCCCCGGCAGGGGCGATGGACTGAAGCTTTCTTT. The variable domain in full, completed from reference TRBV11-1 and TRBJ1-1, reads EAEVAQSPRYKITEKSQAVAFWCDPISGHATLYWYRQILGQGPELLVQFQDESVVDDSQLPKDRFSAERLKGVDSTLKIQPAELGDSAMYLCASSPRQGRWTEAFFGQGTRLTVV.

The chain links TRBV19 to TRBJ1-2; TRBD1 matches at 8 bases. Germline V CDR1 and CDR2: LNHDA, SQIVND (reference sequence). V lost 7 bases and J lost 2; bases outside the gene matches: 6. This CDR3 is built from 14 residues. DNA of the CDR3: TGTGCCAGTACGGACAGGGTAATAAACTATGGCTACACCTTC. It yields the protein CASTDRVINYGYTF.

The V gene is TRBV7-2, the J gene TRBJ2-5; 16 bases match TRBD2. Germline V CDR1 and CDR2: SGHTA, FQGNSA. The CDR3 spans 18 residues. The V and J ends lost 1 base and 1 base, in that order; junction bases with no gene match: 3. CDR3 DNA: TGTGCCAGCAGCTTAGAGGGACTAGCGGGGGGGACCCAAGAGACCCAGTACTTC. This sequence encodes CASSLEGLAGGTQETQYF.

The rearrangement joins TRBV2 to TRBJ2-5, with 12 bases identical to TRBD2. The germline V gene has CDR1 SNHLY and CDR2 FYNNEI. The V segment lost 3 bases and the J segment 5 bases; nucleotides outside the gene matches: 7. This CDR3 has 16 amino acids. This CDR3 reads CASSELLAGGHETQYF. The CDR3 coding sequence is TGTGCCAGCAGTGAGCTTCTAGCGGGGGGGCACGAGACCCAGTACTTC.

The CDR3 DNA reads as TGCGCCAGCAGTGAGTCGGCAGGGGGGTCACCCCTCCACTTT. Residues: CASSESAGGSPLHF. The gene calls are TRBV10-2 and TRBJ1-6; 7 bases align to TRBD1. Trimming removed 0 bases from V and 10 bases from J; junction bases left unmatched: 3. Germline CDR1 is WSHSY and CDR2 is SAAADI. This CDR3 comprises 14 residues.

This clone was seen once. This chain uses TRBV27 with TRBJ1-5; TRBD1 is a possible D gene (5 bases). CDR3 size: 15 residues. Germline CDR1 reads MNHEY; CDR2 reads SMNVEV (reference sequence). V lost 3 bases and J lost 9, with 18 bases in between. In DNA form, the CDR3 reads TGTGCCAGCAGTTTCGCTGGGGGGAGGGTACTGCCCCAGCATTTT. Protein: CASSFAGGRVLPQHF.

The chain carries TRBV12-5 and TRBJ2-2; 9 bases align to TRBD2. In germline, CDR1 is LGHNT, CDR2 FRNRAP. The CDR3 length is 18 residues. V was pared by 0 bases and J by 2 bases, with 7 bases of the junction left unmatched. Here the CDR3 reads CASGLVLGSGGNTGELFF. The CDR3 DNA reads TGTGCTAGTGGTTTGGTACTCGGTAGCGGGGGTAACACCGGGGAGCTGTTTTTT.

The J gene is TRBJ1-1, the V gene TRBV3-1 (or the pseudogene TRBV3-2); D is unclear. V was shortened by 1 base and J by 0 bases, with 3 bases between the two germline ends. This CDR3 contains 13 residues. Germline V gives CDR1 LGHDT, CDR2 YNNKEL (reference sequence). The CDR3 coding sequence is TGTGCCAGCAGCCAAGGTATGAACACTGAAGCTTTCTTT. Protein: CASSQGMNTEAFF.